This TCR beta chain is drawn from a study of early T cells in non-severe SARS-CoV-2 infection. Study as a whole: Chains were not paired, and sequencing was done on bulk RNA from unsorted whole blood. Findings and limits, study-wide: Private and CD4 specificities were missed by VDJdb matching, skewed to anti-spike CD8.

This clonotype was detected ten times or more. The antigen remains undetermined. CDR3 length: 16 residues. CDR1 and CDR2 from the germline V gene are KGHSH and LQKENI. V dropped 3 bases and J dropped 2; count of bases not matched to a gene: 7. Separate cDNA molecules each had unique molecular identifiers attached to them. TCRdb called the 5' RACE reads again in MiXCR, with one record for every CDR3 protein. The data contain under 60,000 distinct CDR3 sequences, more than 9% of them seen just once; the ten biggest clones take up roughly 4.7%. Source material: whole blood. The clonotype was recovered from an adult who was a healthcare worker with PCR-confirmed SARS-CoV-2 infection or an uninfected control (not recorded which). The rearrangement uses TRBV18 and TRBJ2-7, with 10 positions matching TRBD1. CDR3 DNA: TGTGCCAGCTCACCGCTAACCGGGACAGGGGCCTACGAGCAGTACTTC. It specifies CASSPLTGTGAYEQYF.